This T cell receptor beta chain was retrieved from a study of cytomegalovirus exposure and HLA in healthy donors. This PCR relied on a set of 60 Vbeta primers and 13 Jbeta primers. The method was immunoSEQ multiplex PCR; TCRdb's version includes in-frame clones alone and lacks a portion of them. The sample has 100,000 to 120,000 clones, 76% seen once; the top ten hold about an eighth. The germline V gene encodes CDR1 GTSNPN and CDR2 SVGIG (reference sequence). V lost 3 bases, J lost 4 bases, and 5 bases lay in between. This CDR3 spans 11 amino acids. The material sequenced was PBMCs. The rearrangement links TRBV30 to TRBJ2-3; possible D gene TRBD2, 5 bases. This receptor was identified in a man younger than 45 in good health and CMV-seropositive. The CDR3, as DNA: TGTGCCTGGAGGGAGGCAGATACGCAGTATTTT. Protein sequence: CAWREADTQYF.